This T cell receptor (beta chain) comes out of a study of beta chain features in type 1 diabetes. The authors reverse transcribed all of the isolated RNA, so sequencing captured expressed TCRB transcripts. Profiling relied on immunoSEQ multiplex PCR, and the TCRdb table lists in-frame clones only, not all of them. Of around 360,000 clones in the sample, over 9.5% were seen once. With regard to this clone: Its antigen is as yet unknown.

On average, the one heparinised blood draw given by each donor was 90 to 150 mL. The CDR3 contains 15 residues. The V and J ends lost 2 bases and 4 bases, in that order; junction bases with no gene match: 6. Germline assignment: CDR1 PRHDT and CDR2 FYEKMQ (reference sequence). Study-level points and caveats: Short templates might get an advantage during PCR, and this would be equal in patients and controls. People with Type 1 diabetes carried modestly yet significantly shorter TCRB CDR3s in all four CD4+ subsets. Compared with healthy donors, patients appeared to share more similar naive, central memory and regulatory TCRB repertoires. Sequencing from cDNA could over-represent high-TCR-expressing cells.

This TCR was sampled from a woman aged 18-35 years with type 1 diabetes. The sequencing input was naive CD4+ T cells from blood. The chain recombines TRBV13 with TRBJ2-5; TRBD2 matches 8 bases. CDR3 nucleotide sequence: TGTGCCAGCAGCTTACTAGCGGGCAGGGGAGAGACCCAGTACTTC. Amino acid sequence: CASSLLAGRGETQYF.